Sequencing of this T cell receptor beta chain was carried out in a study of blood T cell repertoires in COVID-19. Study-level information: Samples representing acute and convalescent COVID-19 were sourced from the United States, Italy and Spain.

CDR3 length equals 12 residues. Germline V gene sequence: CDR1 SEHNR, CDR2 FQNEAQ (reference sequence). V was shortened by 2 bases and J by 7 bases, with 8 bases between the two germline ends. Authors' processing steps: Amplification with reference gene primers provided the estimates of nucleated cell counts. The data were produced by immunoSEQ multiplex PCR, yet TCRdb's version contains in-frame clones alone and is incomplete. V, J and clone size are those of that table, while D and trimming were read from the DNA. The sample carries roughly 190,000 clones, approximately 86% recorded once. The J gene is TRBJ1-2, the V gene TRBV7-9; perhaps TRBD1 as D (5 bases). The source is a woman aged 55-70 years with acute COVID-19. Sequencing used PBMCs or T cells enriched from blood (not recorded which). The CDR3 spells CASSLPGRGYTF. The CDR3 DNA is TGTGCCAGCAGCTTACCAGGGCGTGGCTACACCTTC.